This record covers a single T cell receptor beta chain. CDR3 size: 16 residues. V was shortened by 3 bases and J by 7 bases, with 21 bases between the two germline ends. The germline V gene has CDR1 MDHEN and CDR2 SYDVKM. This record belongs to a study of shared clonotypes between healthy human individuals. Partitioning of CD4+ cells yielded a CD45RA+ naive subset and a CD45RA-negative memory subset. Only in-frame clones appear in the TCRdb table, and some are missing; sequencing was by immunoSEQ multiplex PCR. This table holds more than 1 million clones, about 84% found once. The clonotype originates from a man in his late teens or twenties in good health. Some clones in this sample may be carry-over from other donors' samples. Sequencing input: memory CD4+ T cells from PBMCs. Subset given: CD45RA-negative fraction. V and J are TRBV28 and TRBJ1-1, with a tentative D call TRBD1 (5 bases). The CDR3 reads CASSFSPTLAGFEAFF. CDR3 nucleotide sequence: TGTGCCAGCAGTTTTTCCCCTACGCTGGCAGGGTTTGAAGCTTTCTTT.